These 30 T cell receptor beta chains came from one sample sequenced in a study of identifying expanded T cells in peripheral blood. TCRdb keeps only in-frame clones here, not all; method: immunoSEQ multiplex PCR. The sample lists fewer than 110,000 clones; roughly nine tenths were seen once. Material: blood. These receptors came from a person aged 18 to 70 in good health.

The chain employs TRBV7-8 and TRBJ2-1, with 11 bases aligning to TRBD1. V gave up 6 bases and J gave up 3 bases; unmatched junction bases: 7. The CDR3 length is 16 residues. The germline V gene has CDR1 SGHVS and CDR2 FQNEAQ. This CDR3 reads CASRGGGTGGYNEQFF. CDR3 nucleotides: TGTGCCAGCAGGGGAGGTGGGACAGGGGGCTACAATGAGCAGTTCTTC.

This clone was found a few times. The gene calls are TRBV10-3 and TRBJ2-3; 9 bases line up with TRBD1. V lost 2 bases to trimming and J lost 1 base; unmatched junction nucleotides: 10. The length of the CDR3 is 18 residues. Germline V gene data show CDR1 as ENHRY and CDR2 as SYGVKD. CDR3 residues: CAISERATGGLGTDTQYF. In DNA form, the CDR3 reads TGTGCCATCAGTGAGAGAGCGACAGGGGGATTAGGCACAGATACGCAGTATTTT.

This sequence joins TRBV11-1 and TRBJ2-1, with D perhaps matching TRBD2 (5 bases). The CDR3 is 15 amino acids. Trimming shortened V by 5 bases and J by 6 bases, and 17 bases separated the two germline ends. Per germline, CDR1 SGHAT and CDR2 FQDESV (reference sequence). CDR3 nucleotides: TGTGCCAGCAGCCCTCGTGTATCAGGAGGCAATGAGCAGTTCTTC. It yields the protein CASSPRVSGGNEQFF.

The genes are TRBV18 and TRBJ2-1; unclear D gene. V was pared by 5 bases and J by 8 bases, with 13 bases between. The CDR3 has 13 residues. CDR1 KGHSH and CDR2 LQKENI come from the germline V gene. The CDR3 bases are TGTGCCAGCTCAGGCCTCCGTCCGGATGAGCAGTTCTTC. It specifies CASSGLRPDEQFF.

The chain couples TRBV2 to TRBJ2-5; no firm D call. The ends were cut back, 2 bases at V and 7 bases at J, with 8 bases in the middle. In germline, CDR1 is SNHLY, CDR2 FYNNEI. The CDR3 consists of 12 residues. CDR3 amino acids: CASSEPPGTQYF. CDR3 in DNA: TGTGCCAGCAGTGAACCGCCGGGGACCCAGTACTTC.

The chain employs TRBV5-6 and TRBJ2-5; 11 bases match TRBD2. CDR1 SGHDT and CDR2 YYEEEE come from the germline V gene. This CDR3 has 15 residues. V dropped 4 bases and J dropped 4; count of bases not matched to a gene: 6. CDR3 in DNA: TGTGCCAGCAGCCGAGAACTAGCGGGGGCAGAGACCCAGTACTTC. Protein: CASSRELAGAETQYF.

The chain joins TRBV7-2 to TRBJ2-7; a weak D match, TRBD1 (6 bases). Trimming stripped 9 bases from V and 0 bases from J, with 15 bases between. The length of the CDR3 is 14 residues. The germline CDR1 and CDR2 sequences are SGHTA and FQGNSA. CDR3 sequence: CASRWTDSSYEQYF. The DNA for the CDR3 is TGTGCCAGTAGATGGACGGACAGCTCCTACGAGCAGTACTTC.

This clone was observed once. The V and J genes are TRBV29-1 and TRBJ1-2; no firm D call. The germline gives CDR1 SQVTM, CDR2 ANQGSEA. The CDR3 is made up of 13 amino acids. The ends were cut back, 6 bases at V and 3 bases at J, with 14 bases in the middle. The CDR3 sequence is CSVAEVTDYGYTF. Here the CDR3 DNA reads TGCAGCGTGGCTGAAGTGACCGACTATGGCTACACCTTC. Filled out from reference TRBV29-1 and TRBJ1-2, the complete variable domain reads SAVISQKPSRDICQRGTSLTIQCQVDSQVTMMFWYRQQPGQSLTLIATANQGSEATYESGFVIDKFPISRPNLTFSTLTVSNMSPEDSSIYLCSVAEVTDYGYTFGSGTRLTVV.

V is TRBV10-1 and J is TRBJ2-7; the match to TRBD1 covers 8 bases. The CDR3 is made up of 18 amino acids. The trim removed 1 base at V and 3 bases at J, leaving 14 bases unmatched. Germline V gene sequence: CDR1 WNHNN, CDR2 SYGVQD (reference sequence). This chain's CDR3 is CASSEWPGGLGEFYEQYF. CDR3 nucleotides: TGCGCCAGCAGTGAGTGGCCAGGGGGCTTGGGGGAGTTCTACGAGCAGTACTTC.

The chain uses TRBV7-2 and TRBJ2-7; TRBD2 matches 10 bases. This CDR3 is 17 amino acids long. CDR1 is SGHTA and CDR2 is FQGNSA in the germline V gene. Trimming cost V 1 base and J 2 bases; bases outside gene matches: 8. Here the CDR3 DNA reads TGTGCCAGCAGCTTAGATCTAAGGAGCGGGGGGGCCTACGAGCAGTACTTC. Translation gives CASSLDLRSGGAYEQYF.

The chain combines TRBV18 with TRBJ2-2, with D possibly TRBD2 on 6 matching bases. Trimming removed 1 base from V and 4 bases from J, with 13 bases in between. This CDR3 is built from 16 residues. Germline-derived CDR1 and CDR2 are KGHSH and LQKENI. The CDR3 DNA sequence: TGTGCCAGCTCACCACGAGTCGGGGGATCCACCGGGGAGCTGTTTTTT. It specifies CASSPRVGGSTGELFF.

The chain combines TRBV18 with TRBJ2-2; TRBD2 is a possible D gene (6 bases). CDR1 and CDR2 (germline): KGHSH, LQKENI. CDR3 length: 15 residues. Trimming removed 0 bases from V and 5 bases from J, with 10 bases in between. The CDR3 loop is CASSPPQEGTGELFF. DNA of the CDR3: TGTGCCAGCTCACCACCCCAGGAGGGGACCGGGGAGCTGTTTTTT.

The chain has TRBV19 and TRBJ1-5; possibly TRBD1 for D (5 bases). Germline-derived CDR1 and CDR2 are LNHDA and SQIVND (reference sequence). The CDR3 extends over 14 amino acids. V was trimmed by 6 bases and J by 0 bases, leaving 9 bases between them. This chain's CDR3 is CASRRDSSNQPQHF. DNA of the CDR3: TGTGCCAGTAGAAGAGACAGTAGCAATCAGCCCCAGCATTTT.

DNA for the CDR3: TGTGCCAGCAGCCCACAGGGAGCGGAGACCCAGTACTTC. Its translation: CASSPQGAETQYF. The chain recombines TRBV7-9 with TRBJ2-5; D is perhaps TRBD1 (6 bases). The V end lost 5 bases, the J end lost 5 bases, and 12 bases lay between the germline ends. This CDR3 has 13 amino acids. CDR1 is SEHNR and CDR2 is FQNEAQ in the germline V gene (reference sequence). The complete variable domain, with remaining parts taken from reference TRBV7-9 and TRBJ2-5, reads DTGVSQNPRHKITKRGQNVTFRCDPISEHNRLYWYRQTLGQGPEFLTYFQNEAQLEKSRLLSDRFSAERPKGSFSTLEIQRTEQGDSAMYLCASSPQGAETQYFGPGTRLLVL.

The CDR3 DNA reads as TGTGCCACGCTTCAAACTAGGACATCCTACAATGAGCAGTTCTTC. Protein: CATLQTRTSYNEQFF. The chain uses TRBV10-3 and TRBJ2-1; D might be TRBD1 or TRBD2, each matching 5 bases. V lost 10 bases and J 1 base, leaving 17 bases between the germline ends. Germline V CDR1 and CDR2: ENHRY, SYGVKD. The CDR3 extends over 15 amino acids.

The gene calls are TRBV15 and TRBJ2-5, with 7 bases aligning to TRBD1. With 3 bases clipped from V and 1 base from J, the junction kept 2 bases outside the gene matches. In germline, CDR1 is LNHNV, CDR2 YYDKDF (reference sequence). This CDR3 is built from 14 residues. The CDR3 nucleotides are TGTGCCACCAGCAGGAGGACAGGCCAAGAGACCCAGTACTTC. Its translation is CATSRRTGQETQYF.

The rearrangement links TRBV4-3 to TRBJ2-7, with D unresolved. Trimming shortened V by 0 bases and J by 4 bases, and 10 bases separated the two germline ends. This CDR3 comprises 14 residues. Germline CDR1 reads LGHNA; CDR2 reads YSLEER. The CDR3 bases are TGCGCCAGCAGCCAAGAATCCGGCCCTTACGAGCAGTACTTC. It translates to CASSQESGPYEQYF.

The CDR3 loop reads CSVESGRGTGEQYF. The CDR3 nucleotides read TGCAGCGTTGAAAGTGGGCGCGGTACGGGCGAGCAGTACTTC. V is TRBV29-1 and J is TRBJ2-7; D ambiguous. In germline, CDR1 is SQVTM, CDR2 ANQGSEA. The CDR3 consists of 14 residues. Trimming cost V 2 bases and J 6 bases, with 17 bases left between them.

The chain combines TRBV28 with TRBJ2-5; D unresolved. CDR1 and CDR2 (germline): MDHEN, SYDVKM. This CDR3 contains 12 residues. V lost 3 bases to trimming and J lost 5 bases, with 7 bases between them. The CDR3 loop is CASSLFGETQYF. Here the CDR3 DNA reads TGTGCCAGCAGTTTGTTCGGGGAGACCCAGTACTTC. The variable domain in full, with the rest retrieved from reference TRBV28 and TRBJ2-5, is DVKVTQSSRYLVKRTGEKVFLECVQDMDHENMFWYRQDPGLGLRLIYFSYDVKMKEKGDIPEGYSVSREKKERFSLILESASTNQTSMYLCASSLFGETQYFGPGTRLLVL.

This clone was seen a handful of times. V and J are TRBV5-4 and TRBJ1-4; D not resolved. Germline-derived CDR1 and CDR2 are SGHNT and YYREEE (reference sequence). The CDR3 loop spans 13 amino acids. V lost 3 bases, J lost 8 bases, and 11 bases lay in between. This CDR3 reads CASSSDSGEKLFF. DNA for the CDR3: TGTGCCAGCAGCTCTGACTCTGGGGAAAAACTGTTTTTT.

The chain is built from TRBV9 and TRBJ1-3; D possibly corresponds to TRBD1 (5 bases). Trimming stripped 0 bases from V and 2 bases from J, with 15 bases between. This CDR3 comprises 17 residues. Germline lookup yields CDR1 SGDLS and CDR2 YYNGEE. The CDR3, as DNA: TGTGCCAGCAGCGTAGGCTCCTTGCGGGGGACTGGAAACACCATATATTTT. Translated: CASSVGSLRGTGNTIYF.

The rearrangement uses TRBV25-1 and TRBJ2-7; D might be TRBD1 (6 bases). Germline-derived CDR1 and CDR2 are MGHDK and SYGVNS. The CDR3 contains 15 residues. V gave up 4 bases and J gave up 3 bases, with 16 bases separating them. DNA of the CDR3: TGTGCCAGCAGTGTATCAGGGGAAGTAGGCTACGAGCAGTACTTC. This encodes CASSVSGEVGYEQYF.

This clone has a handful of counts. The rearrangement joins TRBV4-3 to TRBJ2-6; possible D gene TRBD1, 5 bases. CDR1 and CDR2 from the germline V gene are LGHNA and YSLEER. This CDR3 is 17 amino acids long. Trimming shortened V by 4 bases and J by 0 bases, and 13 bases separated the two germline ends. CDR3: CASSPRIGASGANVLTF. CDR3 in DNA: TGCGCCAGCAGCCCCAGGATAGGGGCCTCTGGGGCCAACGTCCTGACTTTC.

The chain recombines TRBV27 with TRBJ2-3; D may be TRBD1 (6 bases). From germline, CDR1 is MNHEY and CDR2 SMNVEV (reference sequence). Between the trimmed V and J ends, which lost 5 bases and 6 bases, there was a span of 21 bases. The CDR3 has 16 amino acids. CDR3 amino acids: CASSPQGIPVPDTQYF. CDR3 nucleotide sequence: TGTGCCAGCAGTCCTCAGGGGATACCAGTACCTGATACGCAGTATTTT.

This chain connects TRBV7-9 to TRBJ1-2, with D perhaps matching TRBD1 (6 bases). CDR1 and CDR2 (germline): SEHNR, FQNEAQ (reference sequence). This CDR3 comprises 16 residues. Trimming pared 5 bases from V and 0 bases from J, leaving 16 bases between. CDR3 nucleotides: TGTGCCAGCAGCCAAGGGGGGAGCAGGGCTAACTATGGCTACACCTTC. Amino acid sequence: CASSQGGSRANYGYTF.

DNA for the CDR3: TGTGCCAGCAGCGCAATTCTGGAAAACATTCAGTACTTC. Translation: CASSAILENIQYF. This rearrangement joins TRBV2 to TRBJ2-4; D not certain. The germline V and J ends were trimmed by 6 bases and 5 bases, with 11 bases remaining between them. The CDR3 contains 13 residues. Germline-derived CDR1 and CDR2 are SNHLY and FYNNEI.

The chain couples TRBV28 to TRBJ1-2; TRBD1 is a possible D gene (6 bases). Trimming took 10 bases from V and 4 from J, leaving 19 bases between them. The germline V gene has CDR1 MDHEN and CDR2 SYDVKM. CDR3 size: 14 residues. The CDR3 loop reads CANSPPGVGYGYTF. CDR3 coding DNA: TGTGCCAACTCCCCACCAGGGGTGGGCTATGGCTACACCTTC.

V and J are TRBV21-1 and TRBJ2-3; the table names TRBD1, a call not compared with the DNA. TRBV21-1 is an annotated pseudogene. The CDR3 sequence is 17 residues long. CDR3 amino acids: CASSKAQGRGQVDTQYF. CDR3 DNA: TGTGCCAGCAGCAAAGCGCAAGGCAGGGGGCAAGTAGATACGCAGTATTTT.

This chain connects TRBV10-2 to TRBJ2-3; no reliable D call. The CDR3 sequence is 13 residues long. V lost 3 bases to trimming and J lost 7 bases, with 11 bases between them. The germline V gene has CDR1 WSHSY and CDR2 SAAADI. The CDR3 sequence: CASSDSPVNTQYF. The CDR3 coding sequence is TGCGCCAGCAGTGACTCCCCGGTGAATACGCAGTATTTT.

The chain uses TRBV11-2 and TRBJ2-1; D unresolved. The CDR3 totals 14 residues. V was cut by 1 base and J by 8 bases, with 12 bases left in between. The germline CDR1 and CDR2 sequences are SGHAT and FQNNGV. The CDR3 DNA reads as TGTGCCAGCAGCTTAGTAATGTCACGGGATGAGCAGTTCTTC. Translated, it gives CASSLVMSRDEQFF.